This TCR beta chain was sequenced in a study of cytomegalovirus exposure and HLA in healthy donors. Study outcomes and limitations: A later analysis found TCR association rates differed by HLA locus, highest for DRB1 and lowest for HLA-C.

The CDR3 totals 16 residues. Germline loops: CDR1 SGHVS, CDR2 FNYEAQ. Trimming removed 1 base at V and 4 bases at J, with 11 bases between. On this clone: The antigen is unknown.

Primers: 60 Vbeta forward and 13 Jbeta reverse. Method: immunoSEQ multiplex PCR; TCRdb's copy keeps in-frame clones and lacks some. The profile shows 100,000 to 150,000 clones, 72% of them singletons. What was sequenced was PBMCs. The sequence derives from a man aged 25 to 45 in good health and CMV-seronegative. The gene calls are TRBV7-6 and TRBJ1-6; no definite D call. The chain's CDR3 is CASSLGSPRYNSPLHF. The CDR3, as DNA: TGTGCCAGCAGCTTAGGATCCCCCCGGTATAATTCACCCCTCCACTTT.